This T cell receptor beta chain was sequenced for a study of cytomegalovirus exposure and HLA in healthy donors. Study-wide findings and caveats: The authors excluded some V segments, including TRBV6-2 and TRBV6-3, as indistinguishable.

The CDR3 is made up of 14 amino acids. From germline, CDR1 is LNHNV and CDR2 YYDKDF (reference sequence). V lost 9 bases and J lost 2, with 16 bases in between. Notes on this clone: The antigen is undetermined.

The PCR employed 60 Vbeta primers together with 13 Jbeta primers. Some clones are missing from TCRdb's copy, which holds only in-frame ones; the method was immunoSEQ multiplex PCR. The data hold some 100,000 clones, with under 80% observed a single time. V is TRBV15 and J is TRBJ1-1; possibly TRBD1 for D (6 bases). Sequencing input: PBMCs. This clonotype originated in a woman younger than 30 in good health and CMV-seropositive. CDR3 region: CATNPGGANTEAFF. For the CDR3, the DNA is TGTGCCACAAACCCTGGGGGGGCAAACACTGAAGCTTTCTTT.